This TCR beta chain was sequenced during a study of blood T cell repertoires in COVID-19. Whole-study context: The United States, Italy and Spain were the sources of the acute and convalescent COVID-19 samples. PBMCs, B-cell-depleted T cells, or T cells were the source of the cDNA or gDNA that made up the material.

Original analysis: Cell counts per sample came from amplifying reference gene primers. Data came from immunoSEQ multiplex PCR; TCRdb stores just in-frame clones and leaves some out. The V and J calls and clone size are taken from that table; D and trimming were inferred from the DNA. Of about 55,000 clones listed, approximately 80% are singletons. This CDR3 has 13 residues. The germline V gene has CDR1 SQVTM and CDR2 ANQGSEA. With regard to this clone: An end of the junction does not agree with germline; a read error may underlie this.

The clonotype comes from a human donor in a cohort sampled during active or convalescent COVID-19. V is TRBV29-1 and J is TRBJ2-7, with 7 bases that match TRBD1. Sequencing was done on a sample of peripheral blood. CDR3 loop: CSVEPGQGDAPNF. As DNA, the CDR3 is TGCAGCGTTGAACCGGGCCAGGGGGACGCCCCGAACTTC.